The source of this TCR beta chain is a study of T cell responses to AZD1222 COVID-19 vaccine. The CDR3 sequence is 12 residues long. The V gene lost 5 bases and the J gene lost 0 bases, with 5 bases spanning the gap. The table came from immunoSEQ multiplex PCR; TCRdb's copy has only in-frame clones and leaves some out. Among 65,000 to 70,000 clones listed, roughly 90% were seen once. The sequence derives from an adult in good health. The sample here was peripheral blood, taken on day 0 of AZD1222 vaccination. V is TRBV12-3 or TRBV12-4 and J is TRBJ2-7; D unresolved. CDR3 sequence reads: CASSRSSYEQYF. The CDR3 DNA is TGTGCCAGCAGTCGAAGCTCCTACGAGCAGTACTTC.